The sequence of this TCR beta chain was determined in a study of human T cells and chemical hapten exposure. Trimming left V 6 bases short and J 9 bases short, with 21 bases between. Germline CDR1 is MNHEY and CDR2 is SVGEGT. This CDR3 spans 15 amino acids. This clonotype has only a few counts. Time point reported: patch test 2, 6 weeks after DPC sensitization. Treatment given: therapeutic diphenylcyclopropenone sensitization with weekly scalp DPC. One entry per CDR3 protein, called by TCRdb with MiXCR from the RACE reads. The data contain 90,000 to 110,000 distinct CDR3 sequences, about a tenth of them singletons.

The chain carries TRBV6-2 or TRBV6-3 and TRBJ2-1, with D hard to call. Sample: whole blood, taken in connection with sensitization to the hapten diphenylcyclopropenone (DPC). The TCR was taken from a woman between 40 and 50 years old with alopecia areata. Some clones in this sample may be carry-over from other donors' samples. The CDR3 loop is CASSLLGRVLPEQFF. In nucleotides, the CDR3 is TGTGCCAGCAGCTTACTCGGACGAGTCCTTCCTGAGCAGTTCTTC.